The entry that follows covers one T cell receptor (beta chain) sequence. While infection was still active, Seattle patients were enrolled and then followed longitudinally. These data originate in a study of blood T cell repertoires in COVID-19. Overall study: Sample material is recorded as cDNA or gDNA derived from T cells, B-cell-depleted T cells, or PBMCs.

The protocol was immunoSEQ multiplex PCR, while the TCRdb copy is restricted to in-frame clones and leaves out a portion. The sample records 200,000 to 300,000 clones, nearly 95% being singletons. Looked up from germline, CDR1 is SGHNT and CDR2 is YYREEE (reference sequence). Trimming shortened V by 0 bases and J by 8 bases, and 14 bases separated the two germline ends. The CDR3 extends over 14 amino acids. The TCR sequence derives from a man aged 25 to 40 with COVID-19, enrolled during active disease. Input material: peripheral blood. The chain is built from TRBV5-4 and TRBJ1-2; no clear D gene. This CDR3 reads CASSLVGGIEGYTF. The CDR3 nucleotides read TGTGCCAGCAGCTTGGTAGGCGGGATAGAGGGCTACACCTTC.